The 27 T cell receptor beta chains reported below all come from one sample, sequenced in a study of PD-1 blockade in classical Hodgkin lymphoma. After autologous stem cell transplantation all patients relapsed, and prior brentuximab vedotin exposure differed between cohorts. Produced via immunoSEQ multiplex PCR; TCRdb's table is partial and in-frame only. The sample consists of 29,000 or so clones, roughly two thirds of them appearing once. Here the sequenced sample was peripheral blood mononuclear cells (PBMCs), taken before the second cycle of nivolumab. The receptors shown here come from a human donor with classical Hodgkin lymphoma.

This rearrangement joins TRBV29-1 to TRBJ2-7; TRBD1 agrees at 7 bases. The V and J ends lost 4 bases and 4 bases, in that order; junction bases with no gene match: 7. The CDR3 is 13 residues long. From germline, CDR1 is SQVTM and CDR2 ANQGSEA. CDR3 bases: TGCAGCGTTGGTAGGCAGGGGGATTACGAGCAGTACTTC. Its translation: CSVGRQGDYEQYF.

In DNA form, the CDR3 reads TGTGCCAGCAGCTTACGCGGAGACTTCTATGGCTACACCTTC. This encodes CASSLRGDFYGYTF. The V call is TRBV7-9, the J call TRBJ1-2; D call uncertain. V shed 2 bases and J shed 4 bases, with 11 bases lying between them. The CDR3 extends over 14 amino acids. Looked up from germline, CDR1 is SEHNR and CDR2 is FQNEAQ (reference sequence). The whole variable domain, filled in from reference TRBV7-9 and TRBJ1-2, reads DTGVSQNPRHKITKRGQNVTFRCDPISEHNRLYWYRQTLGQGPEFLTYFQNEAQLEKSRLLSDRFSAERPKGSFSTLEIQRTEQGDSAMYLCASSLRGDFYGYTFGSGTRLTVV.

This CDR3 reads CASSLGQGNNEQFF. CDR3 bases: TGCGCCAGCAGCTTGGGACAGGGAAACAATGAGCAGTTCTTC. This chain joins TRBV5-1 and TRBJ2-1, with 7 nucleotides matching TRBD1. The V segment lost 0 bases and the J segment 5 bases; nucleotides outside the gene matches: 2. CDR1 and CDR2 from the germline V gene are SGHRS and YFSETQ. The CDR3 is 14 residues long.

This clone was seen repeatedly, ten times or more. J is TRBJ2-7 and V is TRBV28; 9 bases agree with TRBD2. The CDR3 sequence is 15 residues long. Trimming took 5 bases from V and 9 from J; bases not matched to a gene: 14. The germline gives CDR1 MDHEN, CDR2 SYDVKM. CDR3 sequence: CASSPQRGAKEVQYF. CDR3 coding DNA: TGTGCCAGCAGTCCACAGCGGGGGGCTAAAGAGGTGCAGTACTTC.

CDR3 loop: CASSHRDRFNYGYTF. DNA of the CDR3: TGCGCCAGCAGCCACAGGGACAGGTTCAACTATGGCTACACCTTC. V and J are TRBV4-3 and TRBJ1-2, with 8 positions matching TRBD1. The CDR3 spans 15 residues. Germline lookup yields CDR1 LGHNA and CDR2 YSLEER. J gave up 2 bases and V 3 bases, and 5 bases lay outside the gene matches.

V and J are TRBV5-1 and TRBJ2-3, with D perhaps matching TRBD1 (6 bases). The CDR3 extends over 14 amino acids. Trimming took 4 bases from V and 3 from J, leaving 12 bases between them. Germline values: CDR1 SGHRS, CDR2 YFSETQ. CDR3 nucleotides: TGCGCCAGCAGCCGCCAAACAGGGACAGATACGCAGTATTTT. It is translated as CASSRQTGTDTQYF.

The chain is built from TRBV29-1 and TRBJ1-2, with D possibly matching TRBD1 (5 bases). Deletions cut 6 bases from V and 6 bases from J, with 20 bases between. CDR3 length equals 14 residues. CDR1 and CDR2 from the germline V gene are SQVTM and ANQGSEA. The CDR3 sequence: CSVGDGPGVHGYTF. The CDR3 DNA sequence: TGCAGCGTGGGCGACGGTCCGGGGGTTCATGGCTACACCTTC.

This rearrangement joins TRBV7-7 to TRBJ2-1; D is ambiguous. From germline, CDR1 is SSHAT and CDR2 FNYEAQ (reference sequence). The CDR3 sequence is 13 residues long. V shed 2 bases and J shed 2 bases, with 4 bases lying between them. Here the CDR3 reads CASSLTPYNEQFF. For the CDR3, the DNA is TGTGCCAGCAGCTTAACCCCCTACAATGAGCAGTTCTTC.

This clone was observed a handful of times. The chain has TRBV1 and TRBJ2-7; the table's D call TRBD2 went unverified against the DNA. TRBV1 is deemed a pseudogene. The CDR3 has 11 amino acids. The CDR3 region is CTSSQVREQYV. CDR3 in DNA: TGCACCAGCAGCCAAGTTAGGGAGCAGTACGTC.

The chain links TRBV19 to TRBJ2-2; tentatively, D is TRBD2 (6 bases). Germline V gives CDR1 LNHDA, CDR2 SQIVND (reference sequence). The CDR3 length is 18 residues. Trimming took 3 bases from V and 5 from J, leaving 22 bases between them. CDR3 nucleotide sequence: TGTGCCAGTAGTATTGGGTCAGGGACGTCTCGGGAGACCGGGGAGCTGTTTTTT. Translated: CASSIGSGTSRETGELFF.

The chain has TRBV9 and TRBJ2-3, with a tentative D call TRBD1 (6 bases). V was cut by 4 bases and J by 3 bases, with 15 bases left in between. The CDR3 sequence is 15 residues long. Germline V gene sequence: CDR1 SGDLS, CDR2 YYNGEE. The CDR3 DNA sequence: TGTGCCAGCAGCCTTACCTCGACAGGAACAGATACGCAGTATTTT. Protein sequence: CASSLTSTGTDTQYF.

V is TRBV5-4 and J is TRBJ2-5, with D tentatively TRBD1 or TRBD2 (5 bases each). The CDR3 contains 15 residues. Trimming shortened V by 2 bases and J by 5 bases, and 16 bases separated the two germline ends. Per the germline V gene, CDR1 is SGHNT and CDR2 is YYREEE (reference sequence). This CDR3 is CASSLPGPRRETQYF. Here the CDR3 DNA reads TGTGCCAGCAGCTTACCGGGACCCCGAAGGGAGACCCAGTACTTC. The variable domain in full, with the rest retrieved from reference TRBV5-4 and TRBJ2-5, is ETGVTQSPTHLIKTRGQQVTLRCSSQSGHNTVSWYQQALGQGPQFIFQYYREEENGRGNFPPRFSGLQFPNYSSELNVNALELDDSALYLCASSLPGPRRETQYFGPGTRLLVL.

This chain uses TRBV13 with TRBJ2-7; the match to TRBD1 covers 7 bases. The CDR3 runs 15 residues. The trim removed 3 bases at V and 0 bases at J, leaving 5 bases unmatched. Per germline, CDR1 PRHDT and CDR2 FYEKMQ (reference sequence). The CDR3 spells CASSFRTGSSYEQYF. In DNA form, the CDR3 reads TGTGCCAGCAGCTTCCGGACAGGAAGCTCCTACGAGCAGTACTTC.

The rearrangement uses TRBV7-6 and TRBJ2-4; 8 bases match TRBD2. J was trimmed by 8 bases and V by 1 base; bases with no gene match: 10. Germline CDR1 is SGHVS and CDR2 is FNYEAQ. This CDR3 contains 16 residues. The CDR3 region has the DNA TGTGCCAGCAGCTTAGGCGGGGGGCTTTTTGTTGACATTCAGTACTTC. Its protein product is CASSLGGGLFVDIQYF.

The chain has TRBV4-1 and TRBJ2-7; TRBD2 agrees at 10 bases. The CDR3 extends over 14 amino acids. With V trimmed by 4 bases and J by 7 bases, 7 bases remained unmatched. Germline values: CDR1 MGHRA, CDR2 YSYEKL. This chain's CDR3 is CASSRSAGGGEQYV. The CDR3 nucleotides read TGCGCCAGCAGCCGGTCAGCGGGGGGGGGTGAGCAGTACGTC.

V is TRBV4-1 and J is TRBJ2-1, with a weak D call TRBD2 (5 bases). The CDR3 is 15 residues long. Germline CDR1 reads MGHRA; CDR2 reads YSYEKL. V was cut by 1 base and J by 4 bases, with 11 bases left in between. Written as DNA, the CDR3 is TGCGCCAGCAGCCAAGGAGGGCTAACATACAATGAGCAGTTCTTC. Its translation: CASSQGGLTYNEQFF.

The CDR3 region is CSAILGQGRVRNYNSPLHF. Here the CDR3 DNA reads TGCAGCGCAATCCTAGGACAGGGGCGCGTTAGGAACTATAATTCACCCCTCCACTTT. This rearrangement joins TRBV29-1 to TRBJ1-6; TRBD1 matches 9 bases. CDR1 SQVTM and CDR2 ANQGSEA come from the germline V gene. This CDR3 spans 19 amino acids. V dropped 7 bases and J dropped 3; count of bases not matched to a gene: 19.

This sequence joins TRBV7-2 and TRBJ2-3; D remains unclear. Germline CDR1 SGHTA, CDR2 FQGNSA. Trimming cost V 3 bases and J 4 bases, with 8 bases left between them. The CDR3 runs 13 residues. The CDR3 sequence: CASSLLVADTQYF. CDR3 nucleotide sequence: TGTGCCAGCAGCTTGCTGGTTGCAGATACGCAGTATTTT.

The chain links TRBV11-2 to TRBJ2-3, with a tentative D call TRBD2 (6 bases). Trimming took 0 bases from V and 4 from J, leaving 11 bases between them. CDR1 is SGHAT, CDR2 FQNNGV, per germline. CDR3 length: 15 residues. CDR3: CASSLELPGADTQYF. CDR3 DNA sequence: TGTGCCAGCAGCTTAGAACTTCCGGGGGCAGATACGCAGTATTTT. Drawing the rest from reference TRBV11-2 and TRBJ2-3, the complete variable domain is EAGVAQSPRYKIIEKRQSVAFWCNPISGHATLYWYQQILGQGPKLLIQFQNNGVVDDSQLPKDRFSAERLKGVDSTLKIQPAKLEDSAVYLCASSLELPGADTQYFGPGTRLTVL.

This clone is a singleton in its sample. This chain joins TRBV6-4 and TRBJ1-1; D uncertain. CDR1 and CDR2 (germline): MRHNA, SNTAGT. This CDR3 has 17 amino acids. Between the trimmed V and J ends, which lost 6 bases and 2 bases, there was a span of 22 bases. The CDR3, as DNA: TGTGCCAGCAGGCACCCGTTCGGGGAATCCCCTAACACTGAAGCTTTCTTT. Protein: CASRHPFGESPNTEAFF.

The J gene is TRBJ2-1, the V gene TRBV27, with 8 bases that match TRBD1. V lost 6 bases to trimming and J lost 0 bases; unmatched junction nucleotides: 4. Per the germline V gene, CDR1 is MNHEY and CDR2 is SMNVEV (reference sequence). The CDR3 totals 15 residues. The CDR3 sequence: CASSIQGDSYNEQFF. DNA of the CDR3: TGTGCCAGCAGCATACAGGGGGACTCCTACAATGAGCAGTTCTTC.

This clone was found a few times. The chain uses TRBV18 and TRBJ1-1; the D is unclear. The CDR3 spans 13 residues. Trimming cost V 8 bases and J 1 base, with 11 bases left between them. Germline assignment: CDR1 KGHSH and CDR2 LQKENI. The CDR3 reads CASRWDQNTEAFF. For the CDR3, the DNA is TGTGCCAGCCGATGGGATCAGAACACTGAAGCTTTCTTT.

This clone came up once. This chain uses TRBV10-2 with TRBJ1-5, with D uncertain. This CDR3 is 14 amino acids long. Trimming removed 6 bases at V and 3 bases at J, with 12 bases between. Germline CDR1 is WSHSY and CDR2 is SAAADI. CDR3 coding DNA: TGCGCCAGCAGCGATCCGGGGTTCAATCAGCCCCAGCATTTT. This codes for CASSDPGFNQPQHF.

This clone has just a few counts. The CDR3 reads CASSEGRQAKLFF. The DNA for the CDR3 is TGTGCCAGCAGTGAAGGCCGACAGGCAAAACTGTTTTTT. The chain recombines TRBV6-1 with TRBJ1-4; TRBD1 is a possible D gene (6 bases). The germline V and J ends were trimmed by 1 base and 10 bases, with 10 bases remaining between them. CDR1 is MNHNS and CDR2 is SASEGT in the germline V gene. CDR3 length: 13 residues.

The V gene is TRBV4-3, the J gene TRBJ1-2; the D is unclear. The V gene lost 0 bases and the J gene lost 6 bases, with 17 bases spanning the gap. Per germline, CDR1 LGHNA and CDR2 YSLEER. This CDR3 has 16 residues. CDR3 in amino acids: CASSQETTQAGNGYTF. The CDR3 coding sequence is TGCGCCAGCAGCCAAGAAACGACCCAGGCCGGGAATGGCTACACCTTC.

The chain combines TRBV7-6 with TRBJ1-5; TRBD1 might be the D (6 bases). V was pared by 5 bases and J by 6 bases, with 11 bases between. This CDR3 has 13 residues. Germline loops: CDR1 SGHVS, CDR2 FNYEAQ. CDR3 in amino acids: CASSAGDGQPQHF. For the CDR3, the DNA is TGTGCCAGCAGCGCAGGGGATGGTCAGCCCCAGCATTTT.

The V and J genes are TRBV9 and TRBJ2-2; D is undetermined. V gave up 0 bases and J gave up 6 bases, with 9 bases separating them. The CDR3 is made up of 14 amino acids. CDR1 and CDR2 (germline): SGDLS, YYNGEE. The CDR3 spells CASSVVGMPGELFF. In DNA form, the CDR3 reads TGTGCCAGCAGCGTAGTAGGAATGCCCGGGGAGCTGTTTTTT.